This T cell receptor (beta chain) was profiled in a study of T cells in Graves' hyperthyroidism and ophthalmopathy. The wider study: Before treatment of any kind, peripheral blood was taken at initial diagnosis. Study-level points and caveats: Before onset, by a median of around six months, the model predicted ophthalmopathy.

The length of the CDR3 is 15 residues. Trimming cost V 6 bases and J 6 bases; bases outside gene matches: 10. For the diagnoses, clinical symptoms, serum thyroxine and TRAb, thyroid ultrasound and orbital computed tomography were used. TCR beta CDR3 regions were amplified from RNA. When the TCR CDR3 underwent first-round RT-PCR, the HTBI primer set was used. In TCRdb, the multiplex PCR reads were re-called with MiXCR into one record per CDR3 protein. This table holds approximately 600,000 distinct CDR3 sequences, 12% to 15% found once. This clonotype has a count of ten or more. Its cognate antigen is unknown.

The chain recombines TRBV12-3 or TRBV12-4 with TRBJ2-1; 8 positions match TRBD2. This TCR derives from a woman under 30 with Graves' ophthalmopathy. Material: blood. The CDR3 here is CASSPTGGPGNEQFF. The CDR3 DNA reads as TGTGCCAGCAGCCCGACGGGAGGGCCTGGCAATGAGCAGTTCTTC.